The rows below give T cell receptor beta chains drawn from one sample of a study of spatial heterogeneity in lung cancer. TCRdb re-derived calls from the 5' RACE reads in MiXCR, one entry per CDR3 protein. The table shows 23,000 or so distinct CDR3 sequences, with about 7% occurring only once. The sample was PBMCs, taken at surgery. Source of these receptors: a male donor with early-stage non-small cell lung cancer. CDR3s include the opening cysteine and the closing phenylalanine or tryptophan.

J	V	CDR3
TRBJ1-1	TRBV13	CASTLGPGTEAFF
TRBJ1-2	TRBV6-5	CASSKQGFVGYTF
TRBJ2-1	TRBV20-1	CSAREVASPSNEQFF
TRBJ2-5	TRBV24-1	CATSDSLETQYF
TRBJ1-1	TRBV28	CASSPGGTRDTEAFF
TRBJ1-2	TRBV28	CASSLRGYGYTF
TRBJ2-6	TRBV4-2	CASSRAQTTGDGANVLTF
TRBJ2-7	TRBV20-1	CSAITGTREQYF
TRBJ1-3	TRBV2	CASKRDRELRNTIYF
TRBJ2-1	TRBV18	CASSPPAQANEQFF
TRBJ1-3	TRBV29-1	CSVEEGTGNTIYF
TRBJ1-5	TRBV2	CASSEGGSPNQPQHF
TRBJ2-3	TRBV20-1	CSATSPPDTQYF
TRBJ2-5	TRBV5-1	CASSRTQETQYF
TRBJ2-1	TRBV21-1	CASSPSGTLYNEQFF
TRBJ2-1	TRBV5-1	CASSLQLARDEQFF
TRBJ2-3	TRBV10-3	CAISQGTGQYF
TRBJ1-2	TRBV12-3/TRBV12-4	CASAIGGADYGYTF
TRBJ1-2	TRBV5-4	CASSDWGRSYGYTF
TRBJ1-5	TRBV6-1	CASSEIRLNQPQHF
TRBJ2-5	TRBV23-1	CASSQSSGGETQYF
TRBJ2-1	TRBV28	CASSLTVSSYNEQFF
TRBJ2-3	TRBV2	CASSEASGGARDTQYF
TRBJ2-1	TRBV20-1	CSAGKIFGGEQFF
TRBJ2-3	TRBV13	CASSPKVLAGFQTDTQYF
TRBJ2-1	TRBV3-1	CASSHGGEINEQFF
TRBJ1-2	TRBV11-2	CASSPTGTWANYGYTF
TRBJ2-7	TRBV19	CASSNLAGAYEQYF
TRBJ1-2	TRBV20-1	CSAIDNNYGYTF
TRBJ2-1	TRBV6-2/TRBV6-3	CASRNWVEGNEQFF
TRBJ2-1	TRBV28	CASHSGRGEQFF
TRBJ1-5	TRBV28	CASSLLVSRDQPQHF
TRBJ2-1	TRBV20-1	CSAERGSGTSSYNEQFF
TRBJ1-1	TRBV28	CASSLWLTEAFF
TRBJ2-2	TRBV12-5	CASGLAALADTGELFF
TRBJ2-7	TRBV28	CASRVRLAGAYEQYF
TRBJ2-3	TRBV20-1	CSGAVPGLADTDTQYF
TRBJ2-6	TRBV10-3	CAISAGTSGANVLTF
TRBJ2-2	TRBV7-9	CASSLIPTSGRLTGELFF
TRBJ2-5	TRBV20-1	CSARAGGSRETQYF
TRBJ1-4	TRBV14	CASSQGRTIGPSNEKLFF
TRBJ2-1	TRBV27	CASSSQGVTYNEQFF
TRBJ2-1	TRBV28	CASSLEGTIYNEQFF
TRBJ2-1	TRBV10-3	CAISARWGQGPYNEQFF
TRBJ2-7	TRBV6-1	CASSEGSSYEQYF
TRBJ2-2	TRBV4-2	CASSQVGTSGYSGELFF
TRBJ1-1	TRBV12-3/TRBV12-4	CASRLGGGVPTEAFF
TRBJ2-4	TRBV5-1	CASSLGTSLIQYF
TRBJ2-7	TRBV9	CASSPLRGPGNEQYF
TRBJ2-1	TRBV3-1	CASSQSKPGPSSHEQFF